The rows below give T cell receptor beta chains drawn from one sample of a study of PD-1 blockade in classical Hodgkin lymphoma. Only in-frame clones appear in the TCRdb table, and some are missing; sequencing was by immunoSEQ multiplex PCR. Found here are tens of thousands of clones, roughly 90% of them singletons; the top ten hold under 5%. Sequencing was done on a sample of peripheral blood mononuclear cells (PBMCs). Source of these receptors: a human donor with classical Hodgkin lymphoma. Each CDR3 is given without its conserved first and last residue. Fields, in order: V gene, J gene, D gene, CDR3 protein. A D gene is named only where the DNA matches it firmly.

V: TRBV5-1
J: TRBJ2-3
D: .
CDR3: ASRRGGKTDTQY

V: TRBV2
J: TRBJ1-5
D: .
CDR3: ASSGASGLQH

V: TRBV2
J: TRBJ1-2
D: .
CDR3: ASTTGVNYGYT

V: TRBV7-9
J: TRBJ1-6
D: .
CDR3: ASRGASYNSPLH

V: TRBV27
J: TRBJ1-5
D: .
CDR3: ASSLSVTGSNQPQH

V: TRBV10-1
J: TRBJ2-1
D: .
CDR3: ASSLDGSSYNEQF

V: TRBV7-3
J: TRBJ2-5
D: .
CDR3: ASSRLAQETQY

V: TRBV29-1
J: TRBJ2-3
D: TRBD2
CDR3: SVESLLAGGPIDTQY

V: TRBV7-9
J: TRBJ2-5
D: .
CDR3: ASSLLETQY

V: TRBV27
J: TRBJ2-2
D: .
CDR3: ASSWAVGNGELF

V: TRBV28
J: TRBJ1-1
D: TRBD1
CDR3: ASKTQGASGPTEAF

V: TRBV4-2
J: TRBJ1-2
D: .
CDR3: ASSQDQRSYGYT

V: TRBV28
J: TRBJ1-1
D: TRBD1
CDR3: ASSFRGRVREAF

V: TRBV20-1
J: TRBJ2-1
D: .
CDR3: SAQQYNEQF

V: TRBV6-5
J: TRBJ2-1
D: TRBD2
CDR3: ASSYSTSGSYEQF

V: TRBV4-1
J: TRBJ1-1
D: .
CDR3: ASSQLGARTEAF

V: TRBV5-1
J: TRBJ2-5
D: TRBD2
CDR3: ASSLALAGGGETQY

V: TRBV5-6
J: TRBJ2-1
D: TRBD2
CDR3: ASSLGGSGRTQF

V: TRBV21-1
J: TRBJ1-2
D: .
CDR3: ASGDTRYGYT

V: TRBV27
J: TRBJ2-1
D: TRBD2
CDR3: ASTSGAYNEQF

V: TRBV27
J: TRBJ2-7
D: TRBD2
CDR3: ASSVETGLAVAEQY

V: TRBV11-2
J: TRBJ2-2
D: .
CDR3: ASSPWDTGELF

V: TRBV7-9
J: TRBJ1-2
D: .
CDR3: ASTPSTGLYGYT

V: TRBV5-1
J: TRBJ2-3
D: .
CDR3: ASEDASLADTQY

V: TRBV5-1
J: TRBJ1-2
D: .
CDR3: ASSLGGARGYT

V: TRBV4-1
J: TRBJ1-2
D: .
CDR3: ASSRDETGPPHLNGYT

V: TRBV5-1
J: TRBJ2-5
D: .
CDR3: ASSFRVRGGGQETQY

V: TRBV5-4
J: TRBJ2-2
D: .
CDR3: ASSLEGNTGELF

V: TRBV6-4
J: TRBJ1-1
D: .
CDR3: ASKADGGMNTEAF

V: TRBV4-1
J: TRBJ2-3
D: .
CDR3: ASSQEAPVADINTDTQY

V: TRBV2
J: TRBJ2-2
D: TRBD1
CDR3: ASSRGIRDTGELF

V: TRBV5-5
J: TRBJ2-7
D: TRBD2
CDR3: ASSSSSGRSYEQY

V: TRBV7-9
J: TRBJ2-3
D: .
CDR3: ASSSSIGTDTQY

V: TRBV19
J: TRBJ2-1
D: .
CDR3: ASSIGPGGNNEQF

V: TRBV5-6
J: TRBJ2-3
D: TRBD2
CDR3: ASSRTSGGNLGTDTQY

V: TRBV5-6
J: TRBJ1-2
D: TRBD1
CDR3: ASSPGRRGVDGYT

V: TRBV27
J: TRBJ2-7
D: .
CDR3: ASSVSGSPPYEQY

V: TRBV27
J: TRBJ1-1
D: TRBD1
CDR3: ASSLGGANTEAF

V: TRBV14
J: TRBJ2-1
D: TRBD2
CDR3: ASSQFTSGTRNEQF

V: TRBV27
J: TRBJ2-5
D: TRBD1
CDR3: ASSLRQGGETQY

V: TRBV29-1
J: TRBJ1-2
D: .
CDR3: SVDGTGYGYT

V: TRBV28
J: TRBJ2-3
D: .
CDR3: ASSFLGTTNTDTQY

V: TRBV28
J: TRBJ2-2
D: TRBD1
CDR3: ASKGPGTGNTGELF